These 11 T cell receptor beta chains were sequenced from one sample in a study of beta chain features in type 1 diabetes. Of the isolated RNA, all was reverse transcribed, and so the sequenced material was expressed TCRB transcripts. Sequenced by immunoSEQ multiplex PCR; TCRdb stores in-frame clones only, minus some. Seen here are fewer than 350,000 clones, around a fifth observed once, and the top ten hold 0.035% to 0.055%. Sequencing was carried out using naive CD4+ T cells from blood. The receptors shown here come from a woman in her late teens or twenties in good health.

There are a few counts of this clone. The chain employs TRBV5-1 and TRBJ2-4, with 10 bases aligning to TRBD2. V trimming: 1 base; J trimming: 6 bases; junction bases outside the gene matches: 10. The CDR3 length is 17 residues. Per the germline V gene, CDR1 is SGHRS and CDR2 is YFSETQ. The CDR3 region is CASSLPGLADGGNIQYF. CDR3 in DNA: TGCGCCAGCAGCTTGCCTGGACTAGCGGACGGTGGAAACATTCAGTACTTC.

This clone was found a few times. This rearrangement joins TRBV7-3 to TRBJ2-3, with D possibly being TRBD2 (5 bases). V was clipped by 2 bases and J by 2 bases, with 8 bases between them. Germline CDR1 is SGHTA and CDR2 is FQGTGA. CDR3 length: 14 residues. The DNA of the CDR3 is TGTGCCAGCAGCTTAGGAGGTACCACAGATACGCAGTATTTT. Protein product: CASSLGGTTDTQYF.

V gene TRBV5-4 combines with J gene TRBJ1-4, with TRBD1 matching 7 bases. This CDR3 has 17 amino acids. CDR1 and CDR2 (germline): SGHNT, YYREEE (reference sequence). The V segment lost 3 bases and the J segment 1 base; nucleotides outside the gene matches: 9. CDR3 DNA: TGTGCCAGCAGCTCCAGGGGGATAGCTGTAACTAATGAAAAACTGTTTTTT. Its translation is CASSSRGIAVTNEKLFF. Supplemented by reference TRBV5-4 and TRBJ1-4, the full variable domain reads ETGVTQSPTHLIKTRGQQVTLRCSSQSGHNTVSWYQQALGQGPQFIFQYYREEENGRGNFPPRFSGLQFPNYSSELNVNALELDDSALYLCASSSRGIAVTNEKLFFGSGTQLSVL.

The sample holds a few counts of this clone. The V call is TRBV30, the J call TRBJ2-2; 12 nucleotides line up with TRBD1. This CDR3 has 18 amino acids. The germline gives CDR1 GTSNPN, CDR2 SVGIG (reference sequence). V shed 3 bases, J shed 3 bases, and the junction held 11 bases outside the gene matches. CDR3 loop: CAWRRRPGQGAYTGELFF. CDR3 nucleotide sequence: TGTGCCTGGAGAAGGAGACCGGGACAGGGGGCCTACACCGGGGAGCTGTTTTTT. Full variable domain (rest looked up from reference TRBV30 and TRBJ2-2): SQTIHQWPATLVQPVGSPLSLECTVEGTSNPNLYWYRQAAGRGLQLLFYSVGIGQISSEVPQNLSASRPQDRQFILSSKKLLLSDSGFYLCAWRRRPGQGAYTGELFFGEGSRLTVL.

This clone came up a few times. The chain recombines TRBV5-1 with TRBJ2-1; possible D gene TRBD1, 6 bases. Trimming took 9 bases from V and 6 from J, leaving 19 bases between them. Germline V gives CDR1 SGHRS, CDR2 YFSETQ. This CDR3 spans 14 amino acids. This chain's CDR3 is CATAAGTSPNEQFF. The DNA of the CDR3 is TGCGCCACCGCGGCCGGGACAAGTCCCAATGAGCAGTTCTTC.

This clone came up a few times. Here the CDR3 DNA reads TGCGCCAGCAGCTTGGGACAGCGTAATGAAAAACTGTTTTTT. Translation gives CASSLGQRNEKLFF. V and J are TRBV5-1 and TRBJ1-4, with D possibly matching TRBD1 (5 bases). The V gene's germline CDR1 is SGHRS and CDR2 YFSETQ. The CDR3 has 14 amino acids. V lost 0 bases and J 4 bases, leaving 7 bases between the germline ends.

A few counts support this clone. This chain joins TRBV30 and TRBJ2-7, with a possible D match to TRBD2 (6 bases). The germline CDR1 and CDR2 sequences are GTSNPN and SVGIG (reference sequence). V was clipped by 2 bases and J by 7 bases, with 18 bases between them. The CDR3 loop spans 14 amino acids. The CDR3 reads CAWSIGTSSSEQYF. In DNA, the CDR3 is TGTGCCTGGAGTATCGGGACTTCCTCGAGTGAGCAGTACTTC.

This clone has just a few counts. The DNA for the CDR3 is TGTGCCACCCGAACAGGGTCCTACGAGCAGTACTTC. Translated, it gives CATRTGSYEQYF. This chain uses TRBV2 with TRBJ2-7, with D possibly TRBD1 on 6 matching bases. The CDR3 is 12 amino acids. From germline, CDR1 is SNHLY and CDR2 FYNNEI. V gave up 10 bases and J gave up 1 base, with 11 bases separating them.

The table lists this clone with a few counts. The CDR3 protein is CASSALDRGTEAFF. DNA of the CDR3: TGTGCCAGCTCAGCACTGGACAGGGGAACTGAAGCTTTCTTT. The chain combines TRBV18 with TRBJ1-1; 9 bases line up with TRBD1. The CDR3 loop spans 14 amino acids. Looked up from germline, CDR1 is KGHSH and CDR2 is LQKENI. V lost 5 bases, J lost 5 bases, and 6 bases stayed unmatched.

The rearrangement uses TRBV6-5 and TRBJ1-3; D not certain. The CDR3 is made up of 15 amino acids. Germline CDR1 is MNHEY and CDR2 is SVGAGI. Trimming stripped 7 bases from V and 3 bases from J, with 16 bases between. CDR3 residues: CASTQFSGFGNTIYF. The CDR3 nucleotides read TGTGCCAGCACCCAATTCTCAGGCTTTGGAAACACCATATATTTT.

This clone has more than one count but fewer than ten. The V gene is TRBV5-1, the J gene TRBJ2-5, with 14 positions matching TRBD2. CDR1 and CDR2 (germline): SGHRS, YFSETQ. The CDR3 has 17 residues. J was trimmed by 4 bases and V by 3 bases; bases with no gene match: 8. The CDR3 DNA sequence: TGCGCCAGCAGCTACAGACTAGCGGGAGGGCCTGGAGAGACCCAGTACTTC. Its translation: CASSYRLAGGPGETQYF. The full variable domain, with the rest looked up from reference TRBV5-1 and TRBJ2-5, is KAGVTQTPRYLIKTRGQQVTLSCSPISGHRSVSWYQQTPGQGLQFLFEYFSETQRNKGNFPGRFSGRQFSNSRSEMNVSTLELGDSALYLCASSYRLAGGPGETQYFGPGTRLLVL.